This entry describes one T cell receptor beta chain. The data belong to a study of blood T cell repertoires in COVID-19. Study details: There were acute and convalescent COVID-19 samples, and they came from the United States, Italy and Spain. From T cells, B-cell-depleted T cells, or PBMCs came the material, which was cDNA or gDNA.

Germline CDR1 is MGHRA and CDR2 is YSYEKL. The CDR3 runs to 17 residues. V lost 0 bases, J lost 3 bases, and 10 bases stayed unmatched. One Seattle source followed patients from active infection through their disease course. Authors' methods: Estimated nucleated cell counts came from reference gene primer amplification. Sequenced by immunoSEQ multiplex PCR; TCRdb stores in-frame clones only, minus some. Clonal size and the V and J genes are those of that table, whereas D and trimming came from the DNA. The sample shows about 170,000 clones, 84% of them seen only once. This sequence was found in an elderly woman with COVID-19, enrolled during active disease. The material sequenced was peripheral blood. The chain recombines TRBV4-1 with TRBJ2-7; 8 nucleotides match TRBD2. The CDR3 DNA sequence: TGCGCCAGCAGCCAAGAGAGAGGCTTAGCGGGAAGCTACGAGCAGTACTTC. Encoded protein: CASSQERGLAGSYEQYF.